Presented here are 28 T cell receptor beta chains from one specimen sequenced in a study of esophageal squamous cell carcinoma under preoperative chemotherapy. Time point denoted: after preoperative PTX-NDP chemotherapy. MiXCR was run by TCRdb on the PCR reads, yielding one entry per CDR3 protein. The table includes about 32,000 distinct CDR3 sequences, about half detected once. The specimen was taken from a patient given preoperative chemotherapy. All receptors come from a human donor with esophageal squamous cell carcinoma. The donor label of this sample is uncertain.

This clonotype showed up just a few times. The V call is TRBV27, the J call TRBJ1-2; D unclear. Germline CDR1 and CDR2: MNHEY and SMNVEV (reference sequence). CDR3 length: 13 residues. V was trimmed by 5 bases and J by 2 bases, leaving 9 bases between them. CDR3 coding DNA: TGTGCCAGCAGTCCAGTGGAGAACTATGGCTACACCTTC. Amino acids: CASSPVENYGYTF.

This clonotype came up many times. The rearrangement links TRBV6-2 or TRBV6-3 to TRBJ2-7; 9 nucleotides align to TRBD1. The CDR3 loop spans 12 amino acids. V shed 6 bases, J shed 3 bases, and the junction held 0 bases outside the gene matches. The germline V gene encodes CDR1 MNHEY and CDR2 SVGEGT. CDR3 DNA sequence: TGTGCCAGCAGGGACAGGGGCTACGAGCAGTACTTC. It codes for CASRDRGYEQYF.

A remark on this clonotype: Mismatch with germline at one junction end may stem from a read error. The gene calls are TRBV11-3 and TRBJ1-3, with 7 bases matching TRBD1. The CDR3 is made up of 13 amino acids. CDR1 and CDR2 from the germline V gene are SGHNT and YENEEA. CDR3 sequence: CASKSRQGNTIYF. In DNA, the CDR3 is TGTGCCAGCAAGTCTCGACAGGGAAATACCATATATTTT.

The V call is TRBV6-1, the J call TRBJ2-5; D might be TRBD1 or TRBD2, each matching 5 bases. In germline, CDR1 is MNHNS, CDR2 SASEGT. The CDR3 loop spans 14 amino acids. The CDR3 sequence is CAGRGGRAVETQYF. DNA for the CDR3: TGTGCGGGGCGTGGGGGACGTGCCGTCGAGACCCAGTACTTC.

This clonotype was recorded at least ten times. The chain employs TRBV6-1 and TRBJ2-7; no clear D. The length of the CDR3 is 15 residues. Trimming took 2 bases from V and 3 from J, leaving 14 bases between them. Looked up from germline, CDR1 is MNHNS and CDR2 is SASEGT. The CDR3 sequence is CASSETDKINYEQYF. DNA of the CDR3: TGTGCCAGCAGTGAAACGGATAAAATAAACTACGAGCAGTACTTC.

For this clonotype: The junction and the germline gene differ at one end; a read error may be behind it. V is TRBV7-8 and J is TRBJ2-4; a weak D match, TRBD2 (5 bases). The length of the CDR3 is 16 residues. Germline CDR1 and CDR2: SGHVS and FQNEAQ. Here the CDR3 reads CASRVPAVGAENIQYF. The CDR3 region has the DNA TGTGCGAGCCGCGTCCCGGCGGTGGGAGCCGAAAACATTCAGTACTTC.

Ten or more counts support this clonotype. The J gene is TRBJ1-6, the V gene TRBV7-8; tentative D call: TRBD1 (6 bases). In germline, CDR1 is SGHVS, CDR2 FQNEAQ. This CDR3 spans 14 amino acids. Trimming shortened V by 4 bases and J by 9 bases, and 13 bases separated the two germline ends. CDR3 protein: CASSWDNWSSPLHF. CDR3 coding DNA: TGTGCCAGCAGCTGGGACAATTGGTCTTCACCCCTCCACTTT. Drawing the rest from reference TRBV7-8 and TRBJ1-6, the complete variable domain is GAGVSQSPRYKVAKRGQDVALRCDPISGHVSLFWYQQALGQGPEFLTYFQNEAQLDKSGLPSDRFFAERPEGSVSTLKIQRTQQEDSAVYLCASSWDNWSSPLHFGNGTRLTVT.

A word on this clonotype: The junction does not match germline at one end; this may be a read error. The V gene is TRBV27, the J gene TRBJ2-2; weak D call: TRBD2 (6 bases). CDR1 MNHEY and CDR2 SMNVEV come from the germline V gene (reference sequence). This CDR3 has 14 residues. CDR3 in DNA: TGTGCCAGCAGTTTTTCTAGCGACACCGGGACGCTGTATTTT. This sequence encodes CASSFSSDTGTLYF.

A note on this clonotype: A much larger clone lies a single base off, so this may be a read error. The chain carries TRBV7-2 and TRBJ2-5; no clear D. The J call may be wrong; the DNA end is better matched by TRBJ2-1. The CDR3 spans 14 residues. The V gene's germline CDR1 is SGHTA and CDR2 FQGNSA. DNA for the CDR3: TGTGCCAGCAGACCCGGCCTAACTGCAGAGACCCAGTTCTTC. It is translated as CASRPGLTAETQFF.

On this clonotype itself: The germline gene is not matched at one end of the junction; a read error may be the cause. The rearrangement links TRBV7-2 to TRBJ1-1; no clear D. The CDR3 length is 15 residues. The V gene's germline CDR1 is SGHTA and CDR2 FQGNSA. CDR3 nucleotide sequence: TGTGCCAGCAGCTTAGCCCATACAGAGAACACTGAAGCCACCTTT. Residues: CASSLAHTENTEATF.

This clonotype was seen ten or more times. CDR3: CASSLGPGLLTGELFF. The DNA of the CDR3 is TGTGCCAGCAGCTTAGGTCCGGGACTCCTAACCGGGGAGCTGTTTTTT. The chain is built from TRBV11-2 and TRBJ2-2; a weak D match, TRBD2 (6 bases). The CDR3 runs 16 residues. Trimming left V 1 base short and J 5 bases short, with 14 bases between. In germline, CDR1 is SGHAT, CDR2 FQNNGV.

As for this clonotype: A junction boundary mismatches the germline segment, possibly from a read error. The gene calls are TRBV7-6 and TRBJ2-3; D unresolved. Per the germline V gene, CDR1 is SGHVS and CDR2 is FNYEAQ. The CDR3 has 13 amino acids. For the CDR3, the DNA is TGTGGCAGCCACGCTTTGAGCACCGAGACGCAGTATTTT. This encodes CGSHALSTETQYF.

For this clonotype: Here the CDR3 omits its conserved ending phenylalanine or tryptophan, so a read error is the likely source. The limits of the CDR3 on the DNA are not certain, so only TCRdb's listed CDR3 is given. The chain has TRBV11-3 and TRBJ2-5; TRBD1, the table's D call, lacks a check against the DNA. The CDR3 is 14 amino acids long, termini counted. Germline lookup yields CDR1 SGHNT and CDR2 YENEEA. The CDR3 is CASSLEGARVARHS.

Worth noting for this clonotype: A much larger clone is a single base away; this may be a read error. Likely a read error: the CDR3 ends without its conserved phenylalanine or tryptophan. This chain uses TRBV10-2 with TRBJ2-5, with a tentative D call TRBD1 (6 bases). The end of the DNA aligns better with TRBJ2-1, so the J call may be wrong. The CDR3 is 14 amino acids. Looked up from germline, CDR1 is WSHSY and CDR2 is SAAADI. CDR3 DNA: TGCGCCAGGGGGGCAGCCAACGCTTACAATGAGCAGTTCTAC. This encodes CARGAANAYNEQFY.

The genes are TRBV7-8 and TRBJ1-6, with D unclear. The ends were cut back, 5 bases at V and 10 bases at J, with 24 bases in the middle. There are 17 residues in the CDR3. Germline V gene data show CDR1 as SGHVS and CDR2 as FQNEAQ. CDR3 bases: TGTGCCAGCAGCCGGGCCGCGAATCCCAGGTTGGGGTCACCCCTCCACTTT. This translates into CASSRAANPRLGSPLHF.

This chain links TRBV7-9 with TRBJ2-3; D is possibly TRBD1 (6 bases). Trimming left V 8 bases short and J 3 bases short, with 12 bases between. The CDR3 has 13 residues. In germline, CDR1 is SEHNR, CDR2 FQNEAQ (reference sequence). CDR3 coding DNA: TGTGCCAGCTTCCAAAGGGGGACAGATACGCAGTATTTT. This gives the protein CASFQRGTDTQYF.

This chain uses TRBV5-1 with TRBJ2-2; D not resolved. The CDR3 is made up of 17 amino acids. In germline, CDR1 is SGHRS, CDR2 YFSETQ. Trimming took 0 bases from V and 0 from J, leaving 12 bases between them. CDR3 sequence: CASSLGSGDANTGELFF. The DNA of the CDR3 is TGCGCCAGCAGCTTGGGGTCTGGGGATGCGAACACCGGGGAGCTGTTTTTT. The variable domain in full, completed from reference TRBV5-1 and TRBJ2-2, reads KAGVTQTPRYLIKTRGQQVTLSCSPISGHRSVSWYQQTPGQGLQFLFEYFSETQRNKGNFPGRFSGRQFSNSRSEMNVSTLELGDSALYLCASSLGSGDANTGELFFGEGSRLTVL.

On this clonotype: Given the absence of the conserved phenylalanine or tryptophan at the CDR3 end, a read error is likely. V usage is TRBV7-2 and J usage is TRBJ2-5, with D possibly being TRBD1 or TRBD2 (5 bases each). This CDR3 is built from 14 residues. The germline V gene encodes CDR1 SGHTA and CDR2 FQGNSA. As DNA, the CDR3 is TGTGCCAGGAGCGCGGCTCGGGGCCAAGAGTCCCAGTACTCC. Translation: CARSAARGQESQYS.

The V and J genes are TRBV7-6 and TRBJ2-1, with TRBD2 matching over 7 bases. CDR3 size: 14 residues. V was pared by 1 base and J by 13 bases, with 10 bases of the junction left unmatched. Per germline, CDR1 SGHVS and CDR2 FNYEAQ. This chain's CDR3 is CASSLGGGSPTQFF. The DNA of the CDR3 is TGTGCCAGCAGCTTAGGAGGCGGGAGTCCGACCCAGTTCTTC.

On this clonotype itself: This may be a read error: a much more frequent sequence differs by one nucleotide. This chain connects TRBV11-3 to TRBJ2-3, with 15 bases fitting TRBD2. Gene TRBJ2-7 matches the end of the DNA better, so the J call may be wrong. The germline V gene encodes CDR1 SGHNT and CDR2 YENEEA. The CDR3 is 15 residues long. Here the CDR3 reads CASSPGLAGGNEQYF. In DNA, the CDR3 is TGTGCCAGCAGCCCGGGACTAGCGGGGGGCAATGAGCAGTACTTC.

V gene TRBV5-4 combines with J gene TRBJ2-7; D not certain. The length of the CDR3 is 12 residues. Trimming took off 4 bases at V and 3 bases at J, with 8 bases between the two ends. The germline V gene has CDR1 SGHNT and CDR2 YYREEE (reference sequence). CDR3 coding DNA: TGTGCCAGCAGCAGGGCAGGCTACGAGCAGTACTTC. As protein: CASSRAGYEQYF.

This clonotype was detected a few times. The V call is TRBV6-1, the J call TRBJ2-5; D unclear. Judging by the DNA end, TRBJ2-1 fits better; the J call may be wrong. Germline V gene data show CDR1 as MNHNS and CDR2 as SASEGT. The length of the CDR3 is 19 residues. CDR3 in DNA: TGTGCCAGCAGTGAAACCCCGCCCCGTACCCGTCTTGGCCAAGAGACCCAGTTCTTC. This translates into CASSETPPRTRLGQETQFF.

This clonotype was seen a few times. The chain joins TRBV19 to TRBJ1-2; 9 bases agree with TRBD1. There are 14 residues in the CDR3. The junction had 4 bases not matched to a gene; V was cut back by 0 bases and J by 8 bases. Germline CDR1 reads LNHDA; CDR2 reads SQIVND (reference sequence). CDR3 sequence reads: CASSIDPTGGGYTF. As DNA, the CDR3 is TGTGCCAGTAGTATAGATCCGACAGGGGGGGGCTACACCTTC.

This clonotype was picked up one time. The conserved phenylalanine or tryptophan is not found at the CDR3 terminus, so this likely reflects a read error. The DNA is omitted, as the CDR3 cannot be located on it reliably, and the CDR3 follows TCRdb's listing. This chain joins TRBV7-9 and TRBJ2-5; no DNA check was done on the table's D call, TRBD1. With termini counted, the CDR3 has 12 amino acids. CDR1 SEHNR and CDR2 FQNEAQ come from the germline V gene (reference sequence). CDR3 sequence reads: CASSSEGETQFS.

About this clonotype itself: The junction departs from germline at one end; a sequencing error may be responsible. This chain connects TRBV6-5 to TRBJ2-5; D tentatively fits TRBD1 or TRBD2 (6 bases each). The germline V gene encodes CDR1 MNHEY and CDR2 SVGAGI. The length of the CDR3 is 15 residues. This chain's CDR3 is CAGGYGGRGQETQYF. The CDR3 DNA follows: TGTGCCGGGGGTTACGGGGGCCGGGGCCAAGAGACGCAGTACTTC.

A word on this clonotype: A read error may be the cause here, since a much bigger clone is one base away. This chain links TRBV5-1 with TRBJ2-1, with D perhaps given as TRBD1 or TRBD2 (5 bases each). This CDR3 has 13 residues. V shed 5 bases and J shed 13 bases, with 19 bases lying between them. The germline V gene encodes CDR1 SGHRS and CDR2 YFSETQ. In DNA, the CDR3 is TGCGCCAGCAGTTTACAGGTGGGGGAGACCCAGTTCTTC. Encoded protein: CASSLQVGETQFF.

The DNA of the CDR3 is TGTGCCAGCAGGGGGCGGTGCACCAAAGATATTCAGTATTTT. It specifies CASRGRCTKDIQYF. V and J are TRBV12-3 or TRBV12-4 and TRBJ2-4; the D gene is possibly TRBD1 (5 bases). Gene TRBJ2-3 matches the end of the DNA better, so the J call may be wrong. The CDR3 is 14 amino acids.

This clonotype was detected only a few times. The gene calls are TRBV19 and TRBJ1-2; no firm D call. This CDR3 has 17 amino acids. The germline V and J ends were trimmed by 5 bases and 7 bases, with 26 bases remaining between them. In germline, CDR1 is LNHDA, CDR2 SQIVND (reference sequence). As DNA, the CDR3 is TGTGCCAGTAGTCTAAGGCGGGCAGTTAAGTCTGCGAGTGGCTACACCTTC. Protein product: CASSLRRAVKSASGYTF.